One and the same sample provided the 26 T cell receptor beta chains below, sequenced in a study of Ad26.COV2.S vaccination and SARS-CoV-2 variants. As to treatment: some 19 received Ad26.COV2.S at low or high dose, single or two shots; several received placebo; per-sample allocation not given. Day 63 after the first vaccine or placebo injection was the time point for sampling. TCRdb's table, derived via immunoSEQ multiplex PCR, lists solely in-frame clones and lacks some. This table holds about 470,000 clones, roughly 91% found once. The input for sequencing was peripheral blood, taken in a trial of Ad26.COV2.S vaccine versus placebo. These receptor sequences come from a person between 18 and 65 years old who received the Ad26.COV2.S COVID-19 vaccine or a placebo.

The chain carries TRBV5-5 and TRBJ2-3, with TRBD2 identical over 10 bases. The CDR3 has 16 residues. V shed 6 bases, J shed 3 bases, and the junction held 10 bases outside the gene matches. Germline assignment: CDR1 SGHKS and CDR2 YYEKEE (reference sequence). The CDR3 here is CASTRPTSGHTDTQYF. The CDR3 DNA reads TGTGCCAGCACCCGACCGACTAGCGGGCATACAGATACGCAGTATTTT.

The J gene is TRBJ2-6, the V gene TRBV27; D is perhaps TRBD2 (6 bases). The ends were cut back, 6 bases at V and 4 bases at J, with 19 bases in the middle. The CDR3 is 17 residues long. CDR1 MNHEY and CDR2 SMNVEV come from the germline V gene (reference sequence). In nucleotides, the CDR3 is TGTGCCAGCAGCCCCGGGACTCCCCGACTGGGGGCCAACGTCCTGACTTTC. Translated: CASSPGTPRLGANVLTF.

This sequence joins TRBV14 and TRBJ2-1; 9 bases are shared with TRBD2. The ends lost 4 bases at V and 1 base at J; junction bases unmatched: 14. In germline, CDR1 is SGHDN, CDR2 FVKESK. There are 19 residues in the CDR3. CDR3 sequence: CASSPRGSGRERSYNEQFF. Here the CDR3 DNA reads TGTGCCAGCAGCCCCCGAGGTAGCGGGAGAGAACGATCCTACAATGAGCAGTTCTTC.

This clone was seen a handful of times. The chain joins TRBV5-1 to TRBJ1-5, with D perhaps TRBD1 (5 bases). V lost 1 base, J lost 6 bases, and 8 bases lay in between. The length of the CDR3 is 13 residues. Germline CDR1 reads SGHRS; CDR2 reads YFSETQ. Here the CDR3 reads CASSLWGGQPQHF. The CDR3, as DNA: TGCGCCAGCAGCTTGTGGGGGGGTCAGCCCCAGCATTTT.

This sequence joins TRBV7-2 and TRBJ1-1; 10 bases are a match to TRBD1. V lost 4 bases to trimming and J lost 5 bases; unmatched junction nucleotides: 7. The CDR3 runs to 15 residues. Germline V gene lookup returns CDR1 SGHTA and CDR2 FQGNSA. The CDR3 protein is CASSSTGGAWTEAFF. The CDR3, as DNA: TGTGCCAGCAGCTCGACAGGGGGCGCATGGACTGAAGCTTTCTTT. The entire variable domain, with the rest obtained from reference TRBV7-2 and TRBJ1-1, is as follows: GAGVSQSPSNKVTEKGKDVELRCDPISGHTALYWYRQSLGQGLEFLIYFQGNSAPDKSGLPSDRFSAERTGGSVSTLTIQRTQQEDSAVYLCASSSTGGAWTEAFFGQGTRLTVV.

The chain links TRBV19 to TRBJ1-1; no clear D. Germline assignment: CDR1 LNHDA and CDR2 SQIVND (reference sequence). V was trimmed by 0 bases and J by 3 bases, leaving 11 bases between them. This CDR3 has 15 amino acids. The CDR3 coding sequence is TGTGCCAGTAGTATAGAAGACACCGCGGACACTGAAGCTTTCTTT. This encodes CASSIEDTADTEAFF.

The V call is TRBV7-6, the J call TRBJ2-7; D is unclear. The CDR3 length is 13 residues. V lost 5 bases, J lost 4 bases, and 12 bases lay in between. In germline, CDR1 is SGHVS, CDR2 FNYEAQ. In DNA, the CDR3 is TGTGCCAGCAGCCCTCGGACCCCGTACGAGCAGTACTTC. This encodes CASSPRTPYEQYF.

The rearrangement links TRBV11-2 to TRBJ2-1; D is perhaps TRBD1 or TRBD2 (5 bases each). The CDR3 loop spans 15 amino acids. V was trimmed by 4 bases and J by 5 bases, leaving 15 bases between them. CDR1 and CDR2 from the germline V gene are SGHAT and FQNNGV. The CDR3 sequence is CASSWAHGANNEQFF. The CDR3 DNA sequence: TGTGCCAGCAGCTGGGCCCACGGGGCAAACAATGAGCAGTTCTTC.

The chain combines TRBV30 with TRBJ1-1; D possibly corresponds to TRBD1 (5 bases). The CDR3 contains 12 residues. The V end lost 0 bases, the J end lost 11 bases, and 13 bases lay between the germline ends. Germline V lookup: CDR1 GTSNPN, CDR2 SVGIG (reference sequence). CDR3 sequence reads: CAWSVPQPGAFF. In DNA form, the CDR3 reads TGTGCCTGGAGTGTACCCCAGCCAGGGGCTTTCTTT.

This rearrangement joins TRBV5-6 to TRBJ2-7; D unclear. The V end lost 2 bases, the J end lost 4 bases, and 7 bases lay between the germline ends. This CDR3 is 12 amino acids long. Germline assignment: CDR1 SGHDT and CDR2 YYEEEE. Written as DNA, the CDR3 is TGTGCCAGCAGCTTATTGGAATACGAGCAGTACTTC. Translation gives CASSLLEYEQYF. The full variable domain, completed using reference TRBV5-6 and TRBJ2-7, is DAGVTQSPTHLIKTRGQQVTLRCSPKSGHDTVSWYQQALGQGPQFIFQYYEEEERQRGNFPDRFSGHQFPNYSSELNVNALLLGDSALYLCASSLLEYEQYFGPGTRLTVT.

CDR3 region: CASSLSQGNTEAFF. The CDR3 DNA follows: TGTGCCAGCAGCTTAAGTCAGGGGAACACTGAAGCTTTCTTT. This chain uses TRBV27 with TRBJ1-1; a possible D gene is TRBD1 (5 bases). Germline V gene data show CDR1 as MNHEY and CDR2 as SMNVEV (reference sequence). V dropped 6 bases and J dropped 1 base, with 12 bases sitting between them. The CDR3 has 14 residues.

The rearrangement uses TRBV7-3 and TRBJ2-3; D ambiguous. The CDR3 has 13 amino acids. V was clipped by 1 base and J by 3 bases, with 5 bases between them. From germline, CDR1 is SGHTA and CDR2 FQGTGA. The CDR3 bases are TGTGCCAGCAGCTTAAGAAGAACAGATACGCAGTATTTT. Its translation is CASSLRRTDTQYF.

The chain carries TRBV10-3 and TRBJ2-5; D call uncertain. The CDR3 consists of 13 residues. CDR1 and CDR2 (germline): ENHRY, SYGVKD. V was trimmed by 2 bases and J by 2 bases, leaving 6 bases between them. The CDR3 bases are TGTGCCATCAGTGAGGTATCTCAAGAGACCCAGTACTTC. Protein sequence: CAISEVSQETQYF.

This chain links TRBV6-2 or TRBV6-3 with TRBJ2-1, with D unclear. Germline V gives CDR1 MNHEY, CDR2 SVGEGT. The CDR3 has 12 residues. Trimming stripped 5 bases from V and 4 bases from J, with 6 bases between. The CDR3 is CASSPGYNEQFF. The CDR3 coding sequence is TGTGCCAGCAGTCCCGGGTACAATGAGCAGTTCTTC.

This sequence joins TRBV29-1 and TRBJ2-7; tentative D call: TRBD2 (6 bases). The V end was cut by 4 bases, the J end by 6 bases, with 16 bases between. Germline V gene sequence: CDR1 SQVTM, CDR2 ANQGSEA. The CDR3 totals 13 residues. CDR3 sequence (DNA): TGCAGCGTTGCGTCGGGGGTCGTGTTCGAGCAGTACTTC. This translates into CSVASGVVFEQYF.

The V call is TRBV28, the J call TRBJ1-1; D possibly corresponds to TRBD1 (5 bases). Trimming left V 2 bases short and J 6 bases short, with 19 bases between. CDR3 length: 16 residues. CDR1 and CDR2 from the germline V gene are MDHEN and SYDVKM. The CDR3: CASSLDLRRDVPEAFF. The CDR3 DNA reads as TGTGCCAGCAGTTTAGATCTGAGGAGGGACGTCCCTGAAGCTTTCTTT.

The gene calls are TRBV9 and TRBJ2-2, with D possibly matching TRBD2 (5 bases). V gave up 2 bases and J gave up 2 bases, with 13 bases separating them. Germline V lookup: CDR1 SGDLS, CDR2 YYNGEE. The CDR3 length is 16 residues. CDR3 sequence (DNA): TGTGCCAGCAGCGTTAATGGAGGAATTAACACCGGGGAGCTGTTTTTT. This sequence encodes CASSVNGGINTGELFF.

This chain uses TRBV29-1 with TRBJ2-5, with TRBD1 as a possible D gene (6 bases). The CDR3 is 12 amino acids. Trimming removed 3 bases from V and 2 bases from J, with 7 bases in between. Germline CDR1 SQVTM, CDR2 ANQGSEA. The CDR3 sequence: CSVEQGQETQYF. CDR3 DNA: TGCAGCGTTGAGCAGGGGCAAGAGACCCAGTACTTC. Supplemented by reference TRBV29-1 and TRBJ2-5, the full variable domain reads SAVISQKPSRDICQRGTSLTIQCQVDSQVTMMFWYRQQPGQSLTLIATANQGSEATYESGFVIDKFPISRPNLTFSTLTVSNMSPEDSSIYLCSVEQGQETQYFGPGTRLLVL.

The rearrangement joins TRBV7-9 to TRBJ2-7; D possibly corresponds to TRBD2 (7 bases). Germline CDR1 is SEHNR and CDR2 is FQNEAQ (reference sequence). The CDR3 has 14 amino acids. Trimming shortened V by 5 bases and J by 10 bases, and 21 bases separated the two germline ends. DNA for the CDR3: TGTGCCAGCAGCAAAGGGGGGGGATCCCTGGTTCAGTACTTC. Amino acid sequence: CASSKGGGSLVQYF.

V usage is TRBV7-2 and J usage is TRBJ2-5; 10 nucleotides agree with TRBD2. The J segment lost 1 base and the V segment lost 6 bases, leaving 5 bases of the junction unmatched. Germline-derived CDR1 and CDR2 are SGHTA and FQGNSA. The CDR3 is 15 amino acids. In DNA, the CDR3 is TGTGCCAGCAGAGATCGACTAGCGGGCCAAGAGACCCAGTACTTC. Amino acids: CASRDRLAGQETQYF.

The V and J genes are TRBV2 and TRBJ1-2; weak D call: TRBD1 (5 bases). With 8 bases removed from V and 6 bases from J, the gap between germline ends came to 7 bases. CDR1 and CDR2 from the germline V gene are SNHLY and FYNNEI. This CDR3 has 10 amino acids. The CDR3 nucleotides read TGTGCCAGCTGGGGGGATGGCTACACCTTC. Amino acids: CASWGDGYTF.

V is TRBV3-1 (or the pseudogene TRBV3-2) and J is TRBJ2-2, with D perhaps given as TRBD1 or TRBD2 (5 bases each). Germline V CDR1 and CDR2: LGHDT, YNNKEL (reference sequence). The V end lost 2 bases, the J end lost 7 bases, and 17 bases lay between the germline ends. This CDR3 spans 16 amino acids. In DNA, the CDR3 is TGTGCCAGCAGCCAAATGTGGTCCGGGACGAGCGGGGAGCTGTTTTTT. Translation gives CASSQMWSGTSGELFF.

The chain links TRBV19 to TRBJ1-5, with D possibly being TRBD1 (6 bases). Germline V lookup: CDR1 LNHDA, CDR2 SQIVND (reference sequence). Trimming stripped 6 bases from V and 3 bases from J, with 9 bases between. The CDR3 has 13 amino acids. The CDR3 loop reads CASRRTVNQPQHF. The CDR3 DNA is TGTGCCAGTAGAAGGACAGTCAATCAGCCCCAGCATTTT.

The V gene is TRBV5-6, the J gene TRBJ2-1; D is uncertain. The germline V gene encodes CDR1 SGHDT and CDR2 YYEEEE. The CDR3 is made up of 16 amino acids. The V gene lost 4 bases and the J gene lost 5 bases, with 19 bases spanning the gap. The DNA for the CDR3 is TGTGCCAGCAGCCCCCGTTTGAGTCCCTTCAACAATGAGCAGTTCTTC. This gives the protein CASSPRLSPFNNEQFF.

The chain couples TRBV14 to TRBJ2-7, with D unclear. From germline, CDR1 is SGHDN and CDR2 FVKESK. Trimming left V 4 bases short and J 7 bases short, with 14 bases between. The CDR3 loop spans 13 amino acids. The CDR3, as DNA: TGTGCCAGCAGCCCAAGGAAGCCTGGAGAGCAGTACTTC. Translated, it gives CASSPRKPGEQYF.

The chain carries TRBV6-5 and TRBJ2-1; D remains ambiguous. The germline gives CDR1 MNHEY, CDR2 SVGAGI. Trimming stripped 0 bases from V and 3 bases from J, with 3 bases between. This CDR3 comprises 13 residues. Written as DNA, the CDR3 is TGTGCCAGCAGTTACTCTGACTACAATGAGCAGTTCTTC. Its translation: CASSYSDYNEQFF.